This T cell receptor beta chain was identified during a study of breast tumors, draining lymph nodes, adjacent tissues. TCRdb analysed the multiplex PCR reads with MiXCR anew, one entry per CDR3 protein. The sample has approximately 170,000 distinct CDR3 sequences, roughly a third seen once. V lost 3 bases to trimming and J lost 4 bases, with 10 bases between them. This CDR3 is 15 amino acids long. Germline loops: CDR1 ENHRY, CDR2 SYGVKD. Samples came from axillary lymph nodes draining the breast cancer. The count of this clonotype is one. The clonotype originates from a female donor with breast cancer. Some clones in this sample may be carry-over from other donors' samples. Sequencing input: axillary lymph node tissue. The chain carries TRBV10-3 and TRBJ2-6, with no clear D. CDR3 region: CAISDPTLGANVLTF. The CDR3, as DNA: TGTGCCATCAGTGACCCTACCTTAGGGGCCAACGTCCTGACTTTC.